This passage covers 2 T cell receptor beta chains from one sample sequenced in a study of blood T cells in healthy people across ages. Together with a sample-barcoded 5' primer, a J-beta primer mix was included in a second PCR lasting roughly 6 to 12 cycles. TCRdb analysed the 5' RACE reads with MiXCR anew, one entry per CDR3 protein. The table has 1.2 million to 1.5 million distinct CDR3 sequences, roughly 40% seen once; the top ten hold 7.9%. The specimen was blood. The receptors originated from a woman aged 18-29 years in good health.

On this clonotype itself: It may be a read error: a sequence one base away is much more abundant. The rearrangement joins TRBV7-2 to TRBJ2-3, with 7 bases identical to TRBD1. The CDR3 totals 16 residues. Germline V lookup: CDR1 SGHTA, CDR2 FQGNSA. The CDR3 region has the DNA TGTGTCAGCAGCTTAGGGGGCGGGCGGCCTACAGATACGCAGTATTTT. Translated, it gives CVSSLGGGRPTDTQYF. Combining the CDR3 with reference TRBV7-2 and TRBJ2-3 gives the whole variable domain GAGVSQSPSNKVTEKGKDVELRCDPISGHTALYWYRQSLGQGLEFLIYFQGNSAPDKSGLPSDRFSAERTGGSVSTLTIQRTQQEDSAVYLCVSSLGGGRPTDTQYFGPGTRLTVL.

The chain combines TRBV6-2 or TRBV6-3 with TRBJ1-4; weak D call: TRBD1 (5 bases). The CDR3 is 16 amino acids. V gave up 4 bases and J gave up 0 bases, with 12 bases separating them. Germline assignment: CDR1 MNHEY and CDR2 SVGEGT. CDR3 coding DNA: TGTGCCAGCAGTTCAAGGAGGGGAGCAACTAATGAAAAACTGTTTTTT. Its translation: CASSSRRGATNEKLFF.